A selection of T cell receptor beta chains follows, all from one sample in a study of blood T cell repertoires in COVID-19. Profiled with immunoSEQ multiplex PCR; TCRdb holds only in-frame clones, not every one. The table lists a few hundred thousand clones, 80% to 90% of them singletons. The sequenced sample was PBMCs or T cells enriched from blood (not recorded which). The source of these receptors is a woman aged 60 to 75 who had recovered from COVID-19. Each CDR3 is given with its conserved first and last residue. A D gene is named only where the DNA matches it firmly. Size is stated for part of the rows, as once, few or many counts, or as a class when the clone is expanded.

TRBD1,TRBV11-3,TRBJ1-4,NA,TGTGCCAGCAGCTTAGGGGACAGGGGCCATAATGAAAAACTGTTTTTT,CASSLGDRGHNEKLFF
NA,TRBV2,TRBJ2-2,NA,TGTGCCAGCAGGATCCGGGGGGAGCTGTTTTTT,CASRIRGELFF
NA,TRBV27,TRBJ1-5,NA,TGTGCCAGCAGCCCAAGGGACATTAGCAATCAGCCCCAGCATTTT,CASSPRDISNQPQHF
TRBD1,TRBV5-6,TRBJ1-5,NA,TGTGCCAGCAGCCTCCGGGACAGGGTAAATCAGCCCCAGCATTTT,CASSLRDRVNQPQHF
TRBD2,TRBV7-9,TRBJ2-3,once,TGTGCCAGCAGTCTAGCGGGGGTCACAGATACGCAGTATTTT,CASSLAGVTDTQYF
TRBD1,TRBV24-1,TRBJ1-2,NA,TGTGCCACCGGGACAGACTATGGCTACACCTTC,CATGTDYGYTF
TRBD1,TRBV9,TRBJ2-5,NA,TGTGCCAGCAGCGCGGACAGGGGCGCGAGGGAGACCCAGTACTTC,CASSADRGARETQYF
TRBD1,TRBV11-2,TRBJ1-6,NA,TGTGCCAGCAGCTCCCACGGTTCGGACAGGAATTATAATTCACCCCTCCACTTT,CASSSHGSDRNYNSPLHF
NA,TRBV27,TRBJ1-2,NA,TGTGCCAGCAGTTTATCCGGGGCGGGAGGCTACACCTTC,CASSLSGAGGYTF
NA,TRBV5-1,TRBJ2-3,NA,TGCGCCAGCAGCATCGGGGACTTTGGCACAGATACGCAGTATTTT,CASSIGDFGTDTQYF
TRBD2,TRBV24-1,TRBJ2-2,NA,TGTGCCACCAGTGACGGACTAGCCCAATACACCGGGGAGCTGTTTTTT,CATSDGLAQYTGELFF
NA,TRBV6-4,TRBJ1-1,NA,TGTGCCAGCAGTGACTCTCAATACACTGAAGCTTTCTTT,CASSDSQYTEAFF
NA,TRBV7-7,TRBJ2-6,NA,TGTGCCAGCAGCCCCACGAGCTCTGGGGCCAACGTCCTGACTTTC,CASSPTSSGANVLTF
TRBD1,TRBV19,TRBJ2-3,NA,TGTGCCAGTAGTAACAGGGGGCTGGCAGATACGCAGTATTTT,CASSNRGLADTQYF
NA,TRBV7-9,TRBJ1-1,NA,TGTGCCAGCAGCCCGCAAACGGGGATGAACACTGAAGCTTTCTTT,CASSPQTGMNTEAFF
NA,TRBV2,TRBJ2-4,NA,TGTGCCAGCAGTGAACAGCCGGGTCGAAACATTCAGTACTTC,CASSEQPGRNIQYF
NA,TRBV4-1,TRBJ2-2,NA,TGCGCCAGCAGCCAAGTTATTGGCACCAACACCGGGGAGCTGTTTTTT,CASSQVIGTNTGELFF
NA,TRBV7-2,TRBJ1-5,once,TGTGCCAGCAGCTTAGTTGAGGGCAGTTTGAGTTATAGCAATCAGCCCCAGCATTTT,CASSLVEGSLSYSNQPQHF
NA,TRBV18,TRBJ2-2,NA,TGTGCCAGCTCACCAAGCAAAATGAGCACCGGGGAGCTGTTTTTT,CASSPSKMSTGELFF
NA,TRBV9,TRBJ2-5,NA,TGTGCCAGCAGCCCGCGGGACTTTGGGGGAGAGACCCAGTACTTC,CASSPRDFGGETQYF